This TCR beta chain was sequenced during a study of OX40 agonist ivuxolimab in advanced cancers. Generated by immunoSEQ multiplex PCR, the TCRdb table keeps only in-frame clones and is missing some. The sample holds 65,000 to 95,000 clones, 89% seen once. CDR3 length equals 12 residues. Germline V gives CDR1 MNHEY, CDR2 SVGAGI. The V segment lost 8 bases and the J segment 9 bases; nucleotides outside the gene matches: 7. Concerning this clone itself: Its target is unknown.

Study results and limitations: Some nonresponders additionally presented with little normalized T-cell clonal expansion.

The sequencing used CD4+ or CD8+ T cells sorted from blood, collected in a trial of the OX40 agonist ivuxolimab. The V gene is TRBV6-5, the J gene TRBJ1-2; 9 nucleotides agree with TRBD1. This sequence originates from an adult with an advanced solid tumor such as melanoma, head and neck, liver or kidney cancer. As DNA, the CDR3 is TGTGCCAGCTTGGGACAGGGTGCCCGCTACACCTTC. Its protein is CASLGQGARYTF.